These 6 T cell receptor beta chains originate from one sample sequenced in a study of blood T cell repertoires in COVID-19. Using immunoSEQ multiplex PCR, the repertoire was profiled, and TCRdb retains in-frame clones only, with some absent. The sample yields roughly 290,000 clones, over 80% seen once. The specimen sequenced was peripheral blood. The origin of the receptors is a woman between 50 and 59 years old with active or convalescent COVID-19.

V is TRBV7-3 and J is TRBJ1-1, with D perhaps matching TRBD1 (6 bases). Germline V gives CDR1 SGHTA, CDR2 FQGTGA. Trimming removed 2 bases at V and 1 base at J, with 8 bases between. The CDR3 runs to 14 residues. CDR3: CASSLGQQNTEAFF. The CDR3 nucleotides read TGTGCCAGCAGCTTAGGACAGCAGAACACTGAAGCTTTCTTT.

The chain carries TRBV2 and TRBJ2-1, with TRBD2 matching 10 bases. Germline CDR1 is SNHLY and CDR2 is FYNNEI. The CDR3 contains 15 residues. J lost 6 bases, V lost 3 bases, and 5 bases had no gene match. The CDR3 loop is CASSDLPSGSNEQFF. The CDR3 coding sequence is TGTGCCAGCAGTGACCTCCCTAGCGGGAGCAATGAGCAGTTCTTC.

The J gene is TRBJ2-1, the V gene TRBV11-2, with 7 nucleotides matching TRBD1. Germline V lookup: CDR1 SGHAT, CDR2 FQNNGV. Germline trimming cut 5 bases from V and 7 bases from J; bases unmatched to any gene: 5. This CDR3 is 13 amino acids long. The chain's CDR3 is CASSRQQGNEQFF. CDR3 bases: TGTGCCAGCAGCCGACAACAGGGGAATGAGCAGTTCTTC.

The chain couples TRBV7-3 to TRBJ1-4, with D possibly matching TRBD1 (6 bases). This CDR3 has 14 amino acids. Germline V CDR1 and CDR2: SGHTA, FQGTGA. The V gene lost 7 bases and the J gene lost 6 bases, with 15 bases spanning the gap. CDR3 coding DNA: TGTGCCAGCAACCGGACAGACAATTATGAAAAACTGTTTTTT. Its translation is CASNRTDNYEKLFF.

The gene calls are TRBV3-1 (or the pseudogene TRBV3-2) and TRBJ2-7; TRBD2 matches 12 bases. V lost 1 base to trimming and J lost 11 bases; unmatched junction nucleotides: 12. Germline CDR1 LGHDT, CDR2 YNNKEL (reference sequence). The CDR3 runs 16 residues. The CDR3 DNA reads as TGTGCCAGCAGCCAAGGTTCTCTAGCGGGAGGGCCAATTGAGTACTTC. This gives the protein CASSQGSLAGGPIEYF.

The V gene is TRBV3-1 (or the pseudogene TRBV3-2), the J gene TRBJ2-7, with 9 positions matching TRBD2. The germline V gene encodes CDR1 LGHDT and CDR2 YNNKEL (reference sequence). The CDR3 covers 14 residues. After removal of 2 bases from V and 7 bases from J, the junction contained 6 bases not matched to a gene. In DNA form, the CDR3 reads TGTGCCAGCAGCCAATGGACTAGCGTCGAAGAGCAGTACTTC. Its translation: CASSQWTSVEEQYF.